A selection of T cell receptor beta chains follows, all from one sample in a study of breast tumors, draining lymph nodes, adjacent tissues. MiXCR, run by TCRdb on the multiplex PCR reads, gives a single entry per CDR3 protein. Here the sample spans 25,000 or so distinct CDR3 sequences, 60% to 75% being singletons. The material sequenced was tumor-adjacent breast tissue. Every receptor here comes from a female donor with breast cancer. Some clones in this sample may be carry-over from other donors' samples. Both conserved end residues are part of each CDR3. D genes are given only for firm matches. Clone size appears in some rows only: once, few, many, or a class for an expanded clone.

size: medium-sized; D: .; V: TRBV4-1; J: TRBJ1-4; DNA: TGCGCCAGCAGCCAAGAAGGTTGGACTAATGAAAAACTGTTTTTT; CDR3: CASSQEGWTNEKLFF
size: .; D: .; V: TRBV6-5; J: TRBJ2-1; DNA: TGTGCCAGCAGCCGAGTAGCGTCGAGCTCCTACAATGAGCAGTTCTTC; CDR3: CASSRVASSSYNEQFF
size: .; D: .; V: TRBV9; J: TRBJ2-5; DNA: TGTGCCAGCAGCGTAGAAGGGGACTCCATTGGAGGGGAGGCCCAGTACTTC; CDR3: CASSVEGDSIGGEAQYF
size: .; D: .; V: TRBV28; J: TRBJ2-7; DNA: TGTGCCAGCAGTGCATTACTCTACGAGCAGTACTTC; CDR3: CASSALLYEQYF
size: .; D: TRBD2; V: TRBV15; J: TRBJ2-7; DNA: TGTGCCACCAAGATCACGGGACTAGCGGGAGTCCCCAGCTACGAGCAGTACTTC; CDR3: CATKITGLAGVPSYEQYF
size: .; D: TRBD2; V: TRBV9; J: TRBJ2-7; DNA: TGTGCCAGCTCACCACCGGTGGCAGCGGGAGTGCGCGAGCAGTACTTC; CDR3: CASSPPVAAGVREQYF
size: .; D: TRBD1; V: TRBV7-6; J: TRBJ2-3; DNA: TGCGCCAGCAGCTTACGGGACAGGGGTTCGGATACGCAGTATTTT; CDR3: CASSLRDRGSDTQYF
size: .; D: TRBD1; V: TRBV12-5; J: TRBJ2-2; DNA: TGTGCTAGTGGTTTGGTACTGGGCAGGGGGCATATCGGGGAGCTGTTTTTT; CDR3: CASGLVLGRGHIGELFF
size: .; D: .; V: TRBV20-1; J: TRBJ2-5; DNA: TGCAGTGCTAGAGATCCGGGGGCAGGCTGGGAGACCCAGTACTTC; CDR3: CSARDPGAGWETQYF
size: once; D: TRBD2; V: TRBV11-3; J: TRBJ2-1; DNA: TGTGCCAGCAGCTTATTCCTAGCGGGAGGGAAGGAGCAGTTCTTC; CDR3: CASSLFLAGGKEQFF
size: .; D: TRBD1; V: TRBV12-3/TRBV12-4; J: TRBJ1-5; DNA: TGTGCCAGCAGTGCGGACAGGGGGTACAATCAGCCCCAGCATTTT; CDR3: CASSADRGYNQPQHF
size: few; D: .; V: TRBV7-2; J: TRBJ2-1; DNA: TGTGCCAGCAGCTTAGCCCCAGGACCCAATGAGCAGTTCTTC; CDR3: CASSLAPGPNEQFF
size: .; D: TRBD1; V: TRBV6-2/TRBV6-3; J: TRBJ2-6; DNA: TGTGTCAGCGGGAGTCCCGGGACAGGGGCTGGGGCCAACGTCCTGACTTTC; CDR3: CVSGSPGTGAGANVLTF
size: .; D: .; V: TRBV10-3; J: TRBJ2-2; DNA: TGTGCCATCAGTGGAGGACAGTCTACCGGGGAGCTGTTTTTT; CDR3: CAISGGQSTGELFF
size: .; D: TRBD2; V: TRBV25-1; J: TRBJ2-3; DNA: TGTGCCAGCAGTTTGGGGACCGGGGGGAGCACAGATACGCAGTATTTT; CDR3: CASSLGTGGSTDTQYF
size: once; D: .; V: TRBV7-2; J: TRBJ2-7; DNA: TGTGCCAGCAGCTTAGAACTAGCTCACGAGCAGTACTTC; CDR3: CASSLELAHEQYF
size: .; D: .; V: TRBV20-1; J: TRBJ1-2; DNA: TGCAGTGCTAGAGACCCACCTGGGGGACGGGGGACCTATGGCTACACCTTC; CDR3: CSARDPPGGRGTYGYTF
size: few; D: TRBD2; V: TRBV12-3/TRBV12-4; J: TRBJ2-3; DNA: TGTGCCAGCAGGCGTCGGGACTATAGCACAGATACGCAGTATTTT; CDR3: CASRRRDYSTDTQYF
size: .; D: TRBD2; V: TRBV15; J: TRBJ2-3; DNA: TGTGCCACCAGCAGAGATCACGGACTAGCGGGGGGCACAGATACGCAGTATTTT; CDR3: CATSRDHGLAGGTDTQYF
size: .; D: .; V: TRBV5-4; J: TRBJ2-3; DNA: TGTGCCAGCAGCGAGTCCCTATCAGTGGGGGTTGGGGCAGATACGCAGTATTTT; CDR3: CASSESLSVGVGADTQYF
size: .; D: TRBD2; V: TRBV10-1; J: TRBJ2-1; DNA: TGCGCCAGCAGTGTGACTAGCGACGATGAGCAGTTCTTC; CDR3: CASSVTSDDEQFF
size: .; D: .; V: TRBV9; J: TRBJ2-7; DNA: TGTGCCAGCAGCGTAGTGGGCACCTCCTACGAGCAGTACTTC; CDR3: CASSVVGTSYEQYF
size: .; D: .; V: TRBV20-1; J: TRBJ2-2; DNA: TGCAGTGCTACTAGCGTCGGGGACACCGGGGAGCTGTTTTTT; CDR3: CSATSVGDTGELFF
size: .; D: .; V: TRBV30; J: TRBJ2-1; DNA: TGTGCCTGGAGTGATGTTTACAATGAGCAGTTCTTC; CDR3: CAWSDVYNEQFF
size: .; D: .; V: TRBV4-1; J: TRBJ1-3; DNA: TGCGCCAGCAGCCGCCCTCGAATACAGGGAAGGGGAGACACCATATATTTT; CDR3: CASSRPRIQGRGDTIYF
size: .; D: .; V: TRBV5-1; J: TRBJ2-7; DNA: TGCGCCAGCAGCTCCGGGGAACCCTACGAGCAGTACTTC; CDR3: CASSSGEPYEQYF
size: .; D: .; V: TRBV29-1; J: TRBJ2-3; DNA: TGCAGCGTTGCCCGCGCCGGACTAAGCACAGATACGCAGTATTTT; CDR3: CSVARAGLSTDTQYF
size: .; D: .; V: TRBV6-1; J: TRBJ2-1; DNA: TGTGCCAGCAGTGAAATGGCGGGGACCTACAATGAGCAGTTCTTC; CDR3: CASSEMAGTYNEQFF
size: few; D: TRBD2; V: TRBV18; J: TRBJ2-1; DNA: TGTGCCAGCTCACCACCGGGTCGACTAGCGGGGGAATACAATGAGCAGTTCTTC; CDR3: CASSPPGRLAGEYNEQFF
size: .; D: .; V: TRBV25-1; J: TRBJ1-6; DNA: TGTGCCAGCAGTGATCAGGTATCACCCCTCCACTTT; CDR3: CASSDQVSPLHF
size: .; D: TRBD1; V: TRBV20-1; J: TRBJ2-7; DNA: TGCAGTGCTACCACCCGCAGGGGGCGGGCTTTCGCGTGGGAGCAGTACTTC; CDR3: CSATTRRGRAFAWEQYF
size: .; D: .; V: TRBV12-3/TRBV12-4; J: TRBJ1-6; DNA: TGTGCCAGCAGGGGTGAGGGGAATTCACCCCTCCACTTT; CDR3: CASRGEGNSPLHF
size: medium-sized; D: .; V: TRBV10-3; J: TRBJ2-1; DNA: TGTGCCATCATGCCCACAGGGAGCAATGAGCAGTTCTTC; CDR3: CAIMPTGSNEQFF
size: .; D: TRBD1; V: TRBV20-1; J: TRBJ2-3; DNA: TGCAGTGCAAGACAGGGAGTCTCAGATACGCAGTATTTT; CDR3: CSARQGVSDTQYF
size: medium-sized; D: .; V: TRBV5-8; J: TRBJ2-1; DNA: TGTGCCAGCAGCTTGAGGGGGGCTAATGAGCAGTTCTTC; CDR3: CASSLRGANEQFF
size: .; D: .; V: TRBV19; J: TRBJ2-4; DNA: TGTGCCAGTAGTCTCGGGACCATTCAGTACTTC; CDR3: CASSLGTIQYF
size: many; D: TRBD1; V: TRBV28; J: TRBJ2-2; DNA: TGTGCCAGCAGACGACAGGGGGCTGCCGGGGAGCTGTTTTTT; CDR3: CASRRQGAAGELFF
size: .; D: .; V: TRBV12-3/TRBV12-4; J: TRBJ1-3; DNA: TGTGCCAGCAGTTTTAGGGTCACCCAGGGCGGTGGAAACACCATATATTTT; CDR3: CASSFRVTQGGGNTIYF